A single sample gave rise to the 16 T cell receptor beta chains below, sequenced in a study of CD8 T cells in Susac syndrome. Random hexamers served to reverse transcribe about 0.5 to 1 ug RNA. TCRdb reanalysed the immunoSEQ multiplex PCR reads using MiXCR and keeps one entry per CDR3 protein. The sample shows approximately 75,000 distinct CDR3 sequences, 85% to 95% of them seen only once. The sample was CD8+ T cells from PBMCs. The receptors stem from a human donor in good health.

The V and J genes are TRBV7-9 and TRBJ1-5, with D tentatively TRBD1 (6 bases). V gave up 1 base and J gave up 1 base, with 11 bases separating them. This CDR3 has 16 amino acids. Germline-derived CDR1 and CDR2 are SEHNR and FQNEAQ (reference sequence). DNA for the CDR3: TGTGCCAGCAGCTTAGTGGGGCAGGGGAGCAATCAGCCCCAGCATTTT. This gives the protein CASSLVGQGSNQPQHF.

The chain couples TRBV7-9 to TRBJ1-2; D uncertain. Trimming took off 2 bases at V and 4 bases at J, with 11 bases between the two ends. Germline CDR1 reads SEHNR; CDR2 reads FQNEAQ (reference sequence). The CDR3 extends over 14 amino acids. CDR3 coding DNA: TGTGCCAGCAGCTTATCCCCACTCTCCTATGGCTACACCTTC. Encoded protein: CASSLSPLSYGYTF.

The chain joins TRBV30 to TRBJ1-1; unclear D gene. Germline V gene data show CDR1 as GTSNPN and CDR2 as SVGIG (reference sequence). This CDR3 is 11 amino acids long. V shed 7 bases and J shed 0 bases, with 6 bases lying between them. CDR3 nucleotide sequence: TGTGCCTATCAGGTGAACACTGAAGCTTTCTTT. Translated: CAYQVNTEAFF.

The rearrangement uses TRBV7-8 and TRBJ1-2, with D hard to call. CDR3 length equals 13 residues. The germline CDR1 and CDR2 sequences are SGHVS and FQNEAQ. Trimming removed 2 bases from V and 7 bases from J, with 11 bases in between. The CDR3: CASSLWEGSGYTF. In DNA form, the CDR3 reads TGTGCCAGCAGCTTATGGGAGGGATCTGGCTACACCTTC.

This chain joins TRBV5-6 and TRBJ1-1; D gene ambiguous. With 1 base removed from V and 4 bases from J, the gap between germline ends came to 17 bases. The CDR3 is 16 amino acids. Germline lookup yields CDR1 SGHDT and CDR2 YYEEEE. CDR3 in DNA: TGTGCCAGCAGCTTGTATGGGCTAGAATTGGGCACTGAAGCTTTCTTT. Protein product: CASSLYGLELGTEAFF.

This chain connects TRBV2 to TRBJ1-1, with TRBD1 matching 7 bases. Losses at the gene ends were 3 bases for V and 5 bases for J; bases not matched to a gene: 3. The CDR3 is 13 amino acids. CDR1 and CDR2 from the germline V gene are SNHLY and FYNNEI. The CDR3 sequence is CASSDRGQTEAFF. CDR3 DNA sequence: TGTGCCAGCAGTGATCGGGGACAGACTGAAGCTTTCTTT.

The chain links TRBV27 to TRBJ1-3, with no clear D. The CDR3 runs 12 residues. The germline V gene has CDR1 MNHEY and CDR2 SMNVEV (reference sequence). V was pared by 7 bases and J by 0 bases, with 4 bases between. The CDR3 is CASIDSGNTIYF. The CDR3 DNA follows: TGTGCCAGCATTGACTCTGGAAACACCATATATTTT.

The rearrangement links TRBV20-1 to TRBJ2-7, with 10 positions matching TRBD2. The CDR3 covers 20 residues. V shed 0 bases and J 2 bases; nucleotides not matched to a gene: 19. Looked up from germline, CDR1 is DFQATT and CDR2 is SNEGSKA (reference sequence). The CDR3 reads CSARDGTGLTGTSDPYEQYF. In DNA form, the CDR3 reads TGCAGTGCTAGAGATGGGACAGGACTTACCGGGACTAGCGATCCCTACGAGCAGTACTTC.

The chain combines TRBV20-1 with TRBJ2-7, with 10 bases matching TRBD1. The junction had 8 bases not matched to a gene; V was cut back by 1 base and J by 5 bases. Germline loops: CDR1 DFQATT, CDR2 SNEGSKA (reference sequence). The CDR3 runs 15 residues. The CDR3 is CSARGGTGAWDEQYV. Written as DNA, the CDR3 is TGCAGTGCTAGAGGCGGGACAGGGGCTTGGGACGAGCAGTACGTC.

The chain carries TRBV29-1 and TRBJ2-2; the D is unclear. This CDR3 is 12 amino acids long. Looked up from germline, CDR1 is SQVTM and CDR2 is ANQGSEA. Between the trimmed V and J ends, which lost 5 bases and 7 bases, there was a span of 11 bases. This CDR3 is CSVRVGGGELFF. As DNA, the CDR3 is TGCAGCGTTAGGGTTGGTGGCGGGGAGCTGTTTTTT.

The rearrangement joins TRBV23-1 to TRBJ2-2; D unresolved. TRBV23-1 belongs to the ORF category, with a function that is uncertain. Trimming pared 7 bases from V and 4 bases from J, leaving 19 bases between. The CDR3 contains 16 residues. CDR3 in amino acids: CASISPTQRSTGELFF. The CDR3 DNA is TGCGCCAGCATCTCCCCCACCCAACGGAGCACCGGGGAGCTGTTTTTT.

The rearrangement uses TRBV7-9 and TRBJ1-1; D uncertain. Trimming cost V 0 bases and J 5 bases, with 13 bases left between them. CDR3 length equals 15 residues. Germline CDR1 and CDR2: SEHNR and FQNEAQ (reference sequence). CDR3 region: CASSLAGSGGTEAFF. The CDR3 region has the DNA TGTGCCAGCAGCTTAGCGGGGTCTGGCGGGACTGAAGCTTTCTTT.

The chain recombines TRBV27 with TRBJ2-1; D might be TRBD1 (6 bases). The CDR3 is 15 amino acids. Germline CDR1 reads MNHEY; CDR2 reads SMNVEV (reference sequence). Trimming took 5 bases from V and 1 from J, leaving 12 bases between them. The CDR3 DNA is TGTGCCAGCAGTAGGGGGACAAATTCCTACAATGAGCAGTTCTTC. Amino acid sequence: CASSRGTNSYNEQFF.

The J gene is TRBJ2-7, the V gene TRBV2, with D uncertain. Germline V gives CDR1 SNHLY, CDR2 FYNNEI. This CDR3 is built from 12 residues. Trimming left V 2 bases short and J 4 bases short, with 6 bases between. The CDR3 nucleotides read TGTGCCAGCAGTGAAAACATGTACGAGCAGTACTTC. Translating it yields CASSENMYEQYF. Based on the CDR3 plus reference TRBV2 and TRBJ2-7, the full variable domain is EPEVTQTPSHQVTQMGQEVILRCVPISNHLYFYWYRQILGQKVEFLVSFYNNEISEKSEIFDDQFSVERPDGSNFTLKIRSTKLEDSAMYFCASSENMYEQYFGPGTRLTVT.

Note on this clonotype: One end of the junction does not line up with germline, which may come from a read error. The chain recombines TRBV7-7 with TRBJ2-5; perhaps D is TRBD1 or TRBD2 (5 bases each). CDR3 size: 13 residues. The germline V gene has CDR1 SSHAT and CDR2 FNYEAQ (reference sequence). DNA of the CDR3: TGTGCTAGCAGCTCCTGGGGCGGGGAGACCCAGTACTTC. Amino acid sequence: CASSSWGGETQYF.

The chain couples TRBV18 to TRBJ2-5; 7 bases map to TRBD1. Germline-derived CDR1 and CDR2 are KGHSH and LQKENI. V dropped 6 bases and J dropped 6; count of bases not matched to a gene: 25. The CDR3 extends over 19 amino acids. CDR3 in DNA: TGTGCCAGCTCGTCTAGTCTTGACAGGGATCGTTCGAGGAGGAAGACCCAGTACTTC. Translating it yields CASSSSLDRDRSRRKTQYF.